These T cell receptor beta chains were read from a single sample in a study of T cell responses to AZD1222 COVID-19 vaccine. Libraries were prepared by immunoSEQ multiplex PCR; TCRdb keeps only in-frame clonotypes and omits some of them. The table records roughly 140,000 clones, 90% to 95% of them present only once. The material sequenced was peripheral blood, taken after recovery from COVID-19. All receptors come from an adult who had recovered from COVID-19. Both conserved end residues are part of each CDR3. Fields, in order: V gene, CDR3 length, D gene, J gene, clone size, CDR3 DNA, CDR3 protein. D genes are given only for firm matches. Expanded clones are given a class, and other clones once, few, many or no size at all.

TRBV2,15,TRBD1,TRBJ1-5,-,TGTGCCAGCAGTGAACAGGGGGTTGTGGTTCAGCCCCAGCATTTT,CASSEQGVVVQPQHF
TRBV30,14,-,TRBJ1-1,-,TGTGCCTGGGAGTCAAGGGGACGAAAGACTGAAGCTTTCTTT,CAWESRGRKTEAFF
TRBV18,15,TRBD1,TRBJ1-1,once,TGTGCCAGCTCACCGGGGACAGGGTTGAACACTGAAGCTTTCTTT,CASSPGTGLNTEAFF
TRBV7-9,15,-,TRBJ2-3,-,TGTGCCAGCAGCTTAGCAGCGCCTGGCGCAGATACGCAGTATTTT,CASSLAAPGADTQYF
TRBV7-9,15,-,TRBJ2-1,once,TGTGCCAGCAGCTTACTGCACGGGATGAGCAATGAGCAGTTCTTC,CASSLLHGMSNEQFF
TRBV5-1,15,-,TRBJ1-1,-,TGCGCCAGCAGCCTTAGAAACGGGGGGAACACTGAAGCTTTCTTT,CASSLRNGGNTEAFF
TRBV6-5,13,TRBD1,TRBJ1-2,-,TGTGCCAGCAGTCAGGGGGTCAAATATGGCTACACCTTC,CASSQGVKYGYTF
TRBV3-1/TRBV3-2,15,-,TRBJ1-1,-,TGTGCCAGCAGCCAGGTGATTCGGGTGGGCACTGAAGCTTTCTTT,CASSQVIRVGTEAFF
TRBV25-1,13,-,TRBJ1-5,-,TGTGCCAGCAGTTCAACAGGGAATCAGCCCCAGCATTTT,CASSSTGNQPQHF
TRBV6-1,13,-,TRBJ2-1,-,TGTGCCAGCAGTGAATTAAGGTCATCCGAGCAGTTCTTC,CASSELRSSEQFF
TRBV28,16,-,TRBJ1-4,-,TGTGCCAGCAGCCTCTTTATAGGACAGAGTAATGAAAAACTGTTTTTT,CASSLFIGQSNEKLFF
TRBV11-2,15,-,TRBJ2-1,-,TGTGCCAGCAGCTTATTTCAGGGAGAATTCAATGAGCAGTTCTTC,CASSLFQGEFNEQFF
TRBV3-1/TRBV3-2,15,TRBD2,TRBJ2-1,-,TGTGCCAGCAGCCAAGCGGGAGGGTCCTACAATGAGCAGTTCTTC,CASSQAGGSYNEQFF
TRBV2,13,-,TRBJ1-2,-,TGTGCCAGCAGTGAAAGGAGGGGTTATGGCTACACCTTC,CASSERRGYGYTF
TRBV14,15,TRBD2,TRBJ2-1,-,TGTGCCAGCAGCCTCGTAGCGGGAGGGCCCCATGAGCAGTTCTTC,CASSLVAGGPHEQFF
TRBV7-9,13,-,TRBJ2-1,-,TGTGCCAGCAGCTTAGCTGGAAACAATGAGCAGTTCTTC,CASSLAGNNEQFF
TRBV30,14,TRBD1,TRBJ1-5,-,TGTGCCTGGACCGCCGGACAGGGCAATCAGCCCCAGCATTTT,CAWTAGQGNQPQHF
TRBV14,14,-,TRBJ1-2,-,TGTGCCAGCAGCTGGGGGTTTACGGACTATGGCTACACCTTC,CASSWGFTDYGYTF
TRBV6-1,14,-,TRBJ1-4,-,TGTGCCAGCAGTGATAGAAGTACTAATGAAAAACTGTTTTTT,CASSDRSTNEKLFF
TRBV7-6,19,TRBD2,TRBJ2-1,-,TGTGCCAGCAGCTCGCCGGGACTAGCGGGAGGTACCGTCTACAATGAGCAGTTCTTC,CASSSPGLAGGTVYNEQFF
TRBV25-1,14,-,TRBJ1-1,-,TGTGCCAGCAGTGACGTCCAGAAGGGGGCTGAAGCTTTCTTT,CASSDVQKGAEAFF
TRBV5-1,15,-,TRBJ1-2,-,TGCGCCAGCAGCCTGGCAGCCGACAGTATCTATGGCTACACCTTC,CASSLAADSIYGYTF
TRBV19,15,-,TRBJ2-1,-,TGTGCCAGTAGTAGGACTTCCAGCTCCTACAATGAGCAGTTCTTC,CASSRTSSSYNEQFF
TRBV7-2,14,-,TRBJ1-1,-,TGTGCCAGCAGCCGGGAGACACAGAACACTGAAGCTTTCTTT,CASSRETQNTEAFF
TRBV30,13,-,TRBJ2-5,-,TGTGCCTGGACTGGACGGCCCCAAGAGACCCAGTACTTC,CAWTGRPQETQYF
TRBV19,13,TRBD1,TRBJ1-2,-,TGTGCCAGTAGTGGGACAGGGCTTAGCGGCTACACCTTC,CASSGTGLSGYTF
TRBV9,15,TRBD2,TRBJ2-3,once,TGTGCCAGCAGCGTAGGGACTAGGGGCACAGATACGCAGTATTTT,CASSVGTRGTDTQYF
TRBV10-3,14,TRBD1,TRBJ1-5,-,TGTGCCATCAGTGAGGACAGGGGAAGTCAGCCCCAGCATTTT,CAISEDRGSQPQHF
TRBV3-1/TRBV3-2,19,TRBD2,TRBJ2-3,once,TGTGCCAGCAGCCAAGGGGGACTAGCGGGAGTATGGGGCACAGATACGCAGTATTTT,CASSQGGLAGVWGTDTQYF
TRBV28,17,TRBD2,TRBJ2-1,-,TGTGCCAGCAACCTGGGAGGACTAGCGGGAGTGGGCAATGAGCAGTTCTTC,CASNLGGLAGVGNEQFF
TRBV7-7,14,-,TRBJ2-7,-,TGTGCTAGCAGCGTCGGGACGGGAGAGTACGAGCAGTACTTC,CASSVGTGEYEQYF
TRBV19,15,-,TRBJ1-1,-,TGTGCCAGTAGTATAGTGGGGGCCATGAACACTGAAGCTTTCTTT,CASSIVGAMNTEAFF
TRBV19,15,-,TRBJ1-3,once,TGTGCCAGTAGTTCACGACAGGCCCAAGGAAACACCATATATTTT,CASSSRQAQGNTIYF